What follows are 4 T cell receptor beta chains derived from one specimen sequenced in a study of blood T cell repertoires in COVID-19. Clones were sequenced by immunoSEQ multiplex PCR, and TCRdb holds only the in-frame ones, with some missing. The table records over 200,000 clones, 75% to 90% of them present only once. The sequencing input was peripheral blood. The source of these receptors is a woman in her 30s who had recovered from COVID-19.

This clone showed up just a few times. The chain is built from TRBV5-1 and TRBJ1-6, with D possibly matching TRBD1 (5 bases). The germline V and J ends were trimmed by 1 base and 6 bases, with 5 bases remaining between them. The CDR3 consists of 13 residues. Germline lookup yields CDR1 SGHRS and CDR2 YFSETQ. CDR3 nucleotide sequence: TGCGCCAGCAGCTTGCAGGGTAATTCACCCCTCCACTTT. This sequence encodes CASSLQGNSPLHF.

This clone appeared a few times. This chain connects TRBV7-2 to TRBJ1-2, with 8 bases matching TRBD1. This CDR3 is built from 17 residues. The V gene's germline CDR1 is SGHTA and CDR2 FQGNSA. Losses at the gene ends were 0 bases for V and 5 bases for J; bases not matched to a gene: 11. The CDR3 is CASSLALGQGRGYGYTF. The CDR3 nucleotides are TGTGCCAGCAGCTTAGCCCTAGGACAGGGAAGGGGTTATGGCTACACCTTC.

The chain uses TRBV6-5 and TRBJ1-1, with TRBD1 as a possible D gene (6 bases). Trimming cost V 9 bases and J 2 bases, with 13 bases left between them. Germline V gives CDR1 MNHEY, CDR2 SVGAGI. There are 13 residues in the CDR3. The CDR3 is CASRTATNTEAFF. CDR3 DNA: TGTGCCAGTCGGACAGCCACTAACACTGAAGCTTTCTTT.

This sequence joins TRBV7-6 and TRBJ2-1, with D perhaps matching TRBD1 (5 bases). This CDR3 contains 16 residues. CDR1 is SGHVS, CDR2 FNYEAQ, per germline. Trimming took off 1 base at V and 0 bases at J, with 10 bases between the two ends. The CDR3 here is CASSLGGQSSYNEQFF. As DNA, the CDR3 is TGTGCCAGCAGCTTAGGGGGCCAAAGCTCCTACAATGAGCAGTTCTTC.